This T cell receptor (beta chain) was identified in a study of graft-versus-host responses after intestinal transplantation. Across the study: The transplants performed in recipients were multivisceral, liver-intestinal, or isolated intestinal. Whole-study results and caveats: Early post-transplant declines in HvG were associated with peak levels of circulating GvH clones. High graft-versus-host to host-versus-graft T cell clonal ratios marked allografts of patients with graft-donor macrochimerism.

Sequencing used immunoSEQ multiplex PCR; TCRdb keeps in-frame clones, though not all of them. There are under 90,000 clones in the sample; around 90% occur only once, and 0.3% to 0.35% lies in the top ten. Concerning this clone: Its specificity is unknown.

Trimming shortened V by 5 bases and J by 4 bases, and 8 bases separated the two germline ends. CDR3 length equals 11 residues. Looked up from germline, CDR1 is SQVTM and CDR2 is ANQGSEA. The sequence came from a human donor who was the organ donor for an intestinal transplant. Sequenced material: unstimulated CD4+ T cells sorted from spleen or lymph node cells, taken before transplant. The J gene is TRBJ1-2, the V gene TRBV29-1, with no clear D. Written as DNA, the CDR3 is TGCAGCGTTTGGGCCTCCTATGGCTACACCTTC. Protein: CSVWASYGYTF. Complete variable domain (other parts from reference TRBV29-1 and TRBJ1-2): SAVISQKPSRDICQRGTSLTIQCQVDSQVTMMFWYRQQPGQSLTLIATANQGSEATYESGFVIDKFPISRPNLTFSTLTVSNMSPEDSSIYLCSVWASYGYTFGSGTRLTVV.